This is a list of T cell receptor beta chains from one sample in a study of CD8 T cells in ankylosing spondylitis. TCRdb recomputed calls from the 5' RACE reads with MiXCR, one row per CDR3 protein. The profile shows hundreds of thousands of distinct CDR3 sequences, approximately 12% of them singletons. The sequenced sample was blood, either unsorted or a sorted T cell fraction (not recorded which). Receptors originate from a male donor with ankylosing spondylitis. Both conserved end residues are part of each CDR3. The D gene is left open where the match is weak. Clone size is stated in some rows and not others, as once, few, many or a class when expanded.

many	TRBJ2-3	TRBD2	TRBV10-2	CASSLAGPRTDTQYF	TGCGCCAGCAGTTTAGCGGGGCCGCGCACAGATACGCAGTATTTT
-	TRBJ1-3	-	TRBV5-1	CASSLAGQSSGNTIYF	TGCGCCAGCAGCTTGGCAGGACAGTCCTCTGGAAACACCATATATTTT
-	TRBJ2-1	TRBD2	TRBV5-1	CASSLDPSGGIPYNEQFF	TGCGCCAGCAGCTTGGATCCTAGCGGGGGCATCCCCTACAATGAGCAGTTCTTC
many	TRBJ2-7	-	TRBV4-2	CASSQEMAGAPYEQYF	TGTGCCAGCAGCCAAGAAATGGCGGGGGCCCCCTACGAGCAGTACTTC
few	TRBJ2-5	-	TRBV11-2	CASTGGNGETQYF	TGTGCCAGCACCGGAGGGAATGGGGAGACCCAGTACTTC
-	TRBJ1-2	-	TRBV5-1	CASSFVNSDYGYTF	TGCGCCAGCAGCTTCGTGAATTCGGACTATGGCTACACCTTC
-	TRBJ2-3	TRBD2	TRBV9	CASSGGGLTTDTQYF	TGTGCCAGCAGCGGCGGGGGGTTAACCACAGATACGCAGTATTTT
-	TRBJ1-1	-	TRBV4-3	CASSQLDGHEAFF	TGCGCCAGCAGCCAGTTGGACGGCCATGAAGCTTTCTTT
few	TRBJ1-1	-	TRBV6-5	CASSCHGCHEAFF	TGTGCCAGCAGTTGCCACGGTTGCCATGAAGCTTTCTTT
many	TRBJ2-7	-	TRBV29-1	CSVEGGGGTYQYF	TGCAGCGTTGAAGGCGGAGGGGGTACGTACCAGTACTTC
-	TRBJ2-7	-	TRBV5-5	CASSFTAGRDEQYF	TGTGCCAGCAGCTTCACGGCGGGAAGGGACGAGCAGTACTTC
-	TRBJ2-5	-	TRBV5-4	CASSLDWSTQGETQYF	TGTGCCAGCAGCTTGGATTGGAGCACCCAAGGAGAGACCCAGTACTTC
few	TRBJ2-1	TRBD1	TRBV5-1	CASSLGRDRGVGEQFF	TGCGCCAGCAGCTTGGGTCGAGACAGGGGGGTTGGTGAGCAGTTCTTC
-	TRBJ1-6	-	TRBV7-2	CASSPHFPSPLHF	TGTGCCAGCAGCCCCCATTTTCCTTCACCCCTCCACTTT
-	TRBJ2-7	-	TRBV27	CASSNAAHYEQYF	TGTGCCAGCAGTAACGCAGCTCACTACGAGCAGTACTTC
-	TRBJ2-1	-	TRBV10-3	CAISVGLPYNEQFF	TGTGCCATCAGTGTGGGACTTCCCTACAATGAGCAGTTCTTC
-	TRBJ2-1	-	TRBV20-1	CSASLGRGQFF	TGCAGTGCTAGTCTGGGTCGAGGGCAGTTCTTC
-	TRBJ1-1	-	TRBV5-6	CASSLRGVDTEAFF	TGTGCCAGCAGCTTAAGAGGGGTCGACACTGAAGCTTTCTTT
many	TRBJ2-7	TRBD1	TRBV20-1	CSARGGQGEEQYF	TGCAGTGCTAGAGGAGGGCAGGGGGAAGAGCAGTACTTC
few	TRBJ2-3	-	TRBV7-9	CASRRNFRDGTDTQYF	TGTGCCAGCAGGCGAAATTTCCGGGACGGCACAGATACGCAGTATTTT
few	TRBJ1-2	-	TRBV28	CASTSAGNYGYTF	TGTGCCAGCACCAGTGCTGGGAACTATGGCTACACCTTC
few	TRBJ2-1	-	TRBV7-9	CASSLGNTYNEQFF	TGTGCCAGCAGCTTAGGGAATACTTACAATGAGCAGTTCTTC
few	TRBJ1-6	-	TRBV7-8	CASSLQARAYNSPLHF	TGTGCCAGCAGCTTACAGGCGCGCGCCTATAATTCACCCCTCCACTTT
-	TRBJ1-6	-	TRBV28	CASVGRLGSPLHF	TGTGCCAGCGTCGGACGTCTGGGTTCACCCCTCCACTTT
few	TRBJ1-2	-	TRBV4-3	CASSQDLGVRGYTF	TGCGCCAGCAGCCAAGATCTTGGGGTTCGAGGCTACACCTTC
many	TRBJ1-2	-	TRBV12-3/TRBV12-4	CASSLGANFPGYGYTF	TGTGCCAGCAGTTTGGGGGCCAACTTCCCTGGCTATGGCTACACCTTC
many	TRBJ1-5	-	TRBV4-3	CASSQESDQPQHF	TGCGCCAGCAGCCAAGAAAGTGATCAGCCCCAGCATTTT
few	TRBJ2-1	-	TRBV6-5	CASSYDGVGEQFF	TGTGCCAGCAGTTACGACGGGGTTGGGGAGCAGTTCTTC
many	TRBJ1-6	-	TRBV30	CAWNPSSYNSPLHF	TGTGCCTGGAACCCAAGCTCCTATAATTCACCCCTCCACTTT
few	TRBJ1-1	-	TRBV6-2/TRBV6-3	CASCRSPNTEAFF	TGTGCCAGCTGTCGAAGTCCGAACACTGAAGCTTTCTTT
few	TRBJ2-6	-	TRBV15	CATRAPSGANVLTF	TGTGCCACCAGGGCCCCCTCTGGGGCCAACGTCCTGACTTTC
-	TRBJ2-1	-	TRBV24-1	CATSDWRADNEQFF	TGTGCCACCAGTGATTGGAGGGCCGACAATGAGCAGTTCTTC
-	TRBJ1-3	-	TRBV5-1	CASSGSSERGGTIYF	TGCGCCAGCAGTGGTTCGTCGGAACGGGGGGGCACCATATATTTT
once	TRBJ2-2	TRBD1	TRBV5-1	CASSLMDRGPTGELFF	TGCGCCAGCAGCTTGATGGACAGGGGACCCACCGGGGAGCTGTTTTTT
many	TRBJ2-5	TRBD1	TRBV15	CATSLGQEQETQYF	TGTGCCACCAGCCTGGGACAGGAGCAAGAGACCCAGTACTTC
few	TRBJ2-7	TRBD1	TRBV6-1	CASMRQGAFIYEQYF	TGTGCCAGCATGAGACAGGGGGCTTTCATCTACGAGCAGTACTTC
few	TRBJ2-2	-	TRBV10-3	CATLAGQLTGELFF	TGTGCCACTCTTGCCGGACAGCTCACCGGGGAGCTGTTTTTT
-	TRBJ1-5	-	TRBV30	CAWSGDKFSNQPQHF	TGTGCCTGGAGCGGAGACAAGTTTAGCAATCAGCCCCAGCATTTT
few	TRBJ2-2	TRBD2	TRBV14	CASSHAREGRFGELFF	TGTGCCAGCAGCCACGCACGGGAGGGCCGGTTCGGGGAGCTGTTTTTT
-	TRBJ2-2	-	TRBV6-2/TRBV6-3	CASSRRGGGELFF	TGTGCCAGCAGTCGCCGAGGAGGCGGGGAGCTGTTTTTT
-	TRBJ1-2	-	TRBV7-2	CASSLDQWDIFDGYTF	TGTGCCAGCAGCTTAGATCAGTGGGACATATTTGATGGCTACACCTTC